One T cell receptor (beta chain) is described in this entry. Its cognate antigen is unknown. This sample was included in a study of vaccination effects on CD4 cells after COVID-19. Study-wide results and limits: Healthy vaccinees had only 1 of 255 vaccine-induced clones cross-react with common cold coronaviruses. Only a few convalescent patients and no early post-infection timepoints featured in the study. Infection-derived and vaccine-derived clones contracted markedly late after vaccination.

Method: immunoSEQ multiplex PCR; TCRdb's copy keeps in-frame clones and lacks some. The sample has just over 20,000 clones, 70% seen once; the top ten hold 15% to 20%. Antigen-specific CD4+ T cells were expanded with viral peptide pools in the ViraFEST assay before sequencing. It was after nine to ten days of culture that CD4+ T cells were isolated. Each culture had half its medium swapped for IL-2 medium on days 3 and 7. The sequencing here drew on CD4+ T cells from PBMCs cultured with HCoV-229E spike peptides, taken before COVID-19 vaccination. This TCR derives from a human donor who received a COVID-19 vaccine.

DNA for the CDR3: TGCAGGCAGCCTCGAGGAAAGTATAGCAATCAGCCCCAGCATTTT. Its translation: CRQPRGKYSNQPQHF. The V gene is TRBV29-1, the J gene TRBJ1-5; D is ambiguous. Germline lookup yields CDR1 SQVTM and CDR2 ANQGSEA. This CDR3 comprises 15 residues.